The 12 T cell receptor beta chains listed next were all sequenced from one sample in a study of blood T cells in healthy people across ages. Using a J-beta primer mix together with a sample-barcoded 5' primer, a second PCR was run for about 7 to 12 cycles. Using its own MiXCR run on the 5' RACE reads, TCRdb lists one record per CDR3 protein. The repertoire consists of around 1.7 million distinct CDR3 sequences, with approximately 30% occurring once and the leading ten covering about 7.7%. The sample consisted of blood. The receptor source for this set is a woman aged 25 to 45 in good health.

The CDR3 protein is CASSLPGLVSETQYF. DNA of the CDR3: TGTGCCAGCAGCTTACCAGGTCTGGTGTCAGAGACCCAGTACTTC. The chain is built from TRBV7-9 and TRBJ2-5; D unclear. The germline gives CDR1 SEHNR, CDR2 FQNEAQ (reference sequence). Trimming left V 2 bases short and J 4 bases short, with 14 bases between. The CDR3 sequence is 15 residues long.

This clonotype has at least ten counts. The chain links TRBV5-1 to TRBJ2-7; 7 positions match TRBD1. Germline V gene data show CDR1 as SGHRS and CDR2 as YFSETQ. Trimming took 2 bases from V and 3 from J; bases not matched to a gene: 5. This CDR3 has 14 residues. Here the CDR3 reads CASSFGQGDYEQYF. In DNA form, the CDR3 reads TGCGCCAGCAGCTTTGGCCAGGGGGACTACGAGCAGTACTTC.

This clonotype came up a few times. The rearrangement uses TRBV11-2 and TRBJ2-7; D might be TRBD1 (5 bases). V gave up 5 bases and J gave up 3 bases, with 17 bases separating them. Germline assignment: CDR1 SGHAT and CDR2 FQNNGV. CDR3 length: 15 amino acids. This chain's CDR3 is CASSQQAGNRYEQYF. The CDR3 DNA sequence: TGTGCCAGCAGCCAACAAGCAGGGAACCGCTACGAGCAGTACTTC.

The chain carries TRBV27 and TRBJ2-3, with a tentative D call TRBD1 (5 bases). CDR3 size: 13 residues. The ends were cut back, 5 bases at V and 3 bases at J, with 9 bases in the middle. Germline CDR1 MNHEY, CDR2 SMNVEV (reference sequence). CDR3 residues: CASSMQGTDTQYF. The CDR3 coding sequence is TGTGCCAGCAGTATGCAGGGTACAGATACGCAGTATTTT.

The rearrangement joins TRBV5-5 to TRBJ1-2, with TRBD1 matching over 8 bases. This CDR3 spans 15 amino acids. Trimming at V came to 4 bases and at J to 3 bases, leaving 8 bases not matched to a gene. In germline, CDR1 is SGHKS, CDR2 YYEKEE (reference sequence). CDR3 loop: CASSPDREGDYGYTF. The DNA for the CDR3 is TGTGCCAGCAGCCCGGACAGGGAAGGGGACTATGGCTACACCTTC.

This clonotype was detected only a few times. The V call is TRBV20-1, the J call TRBJ2-1, with TRBD2 matching 8 bases. CDR3 size: 14 residues. With V trimmed by 6 bases and J by 3 bases, 7 bases remained unmatched. Looked up from germline, CDR1 is DFQATT and CDR2 is SNEGSKA (reference sequence). CDR3 region: CSAHTSGGYNEQFF. CDR3 nucleotides: TGCAGTGCACATACTAGCGGAGGCTACAATGAGCAGTTCTTC.

The V and J genes are TRBV6-6 and TRBJ1-2, with 9 bases matching TRBD1. CDR1 and CDR2 from the germline V gene are MNHNY and SVGAGI (reference sequence). This CDR3 has 13 residues. The V and J ends lost 8 bases and 6 bases, in that order; junction bases with no gene match: 7. For the CDR3, the DNA is TGTGCCAGCGCATACGACAGGGGGGATGGCTACACCTTC. It codes for CASAYDRGDGYTF.

The chain combines TRBV6-2 or TRBV6-3 with TRBJ2-1; 11 nucleotides align to TRBD2. CDR1 and CDR2 from the germline V gene are MNHEY and SVGEGT. The length of the CDR3 is 15 residues. Unmatched junction bases numbered 6, after V lost 8 bases and J lost 3 bases. CDR3 coding DNA: TGTGCCAGCGGTGGGACTAGCGGTTTCTACAATGAGCAGTTCTTC. This encodes CASGGTSGFYNEQFF.

J is TRBJ2-7 and V is TRBV12-3 or TRBV12-4; possible D gene TRBD2, 6 bases. V shed 3 bases and J shed 7 bases, with 28 bases lying between them. The CDR3 has 18 residues. Written as DNA, the CDR3 is TGTGCCAGCAGTTTGCGTGGTTTACTTGCGGGGTCCTACAATGAGCAGTACTTC. Residues: CASSLRGLLAGSYNEQYF.

The chain joins TRBV9 to TRBJ2-3; TRBD2 matches at 9 bases. The CDR3 is made up of 16 amino acids. In germline, CDR1 is SGDLS, CDR2 YYNGEE. V dropped 4 bases and J dropped 4; count of bases not matched to a gene: 10. Here the CDR3 reads CASSTQAGGMADTQYF. CDR3 sequence (DNA): TGTGCCAGCAGCACACAAGCGGGAGGTATGGCAGATACGCAGTATTTT. Based on the CDR3 plus reference TRBV9 and TRBJ2-3, the full variable domain is DSGVTQTPKHLITATGQRVTLRCSPRSGDLSVYWYQQSLDQGLQFLIQYYNGEERAKGNILERFSAQQFPDLHSELNLSSLELGDSALYFCASSTQAGGMADTQYFGPGTRLTVL.

This clonotype was detected a few times. The chain links TRBV20-1 to TRBJ1-1; the match to TRBD1 covers 10 bases. The CDR3 spans 14 residues. The germline V gene has CDR1 DFQATT and CDR2 SNEGSKA (reference sequence). V was pared by 6 bases and J by 3 bases, with 7 bases of the junction left unmatched. The CDR3 spells CSARQGASDTEAFF. The CDR3 nucleotides read TGCAGTGCCAGACAGGGGGCTTCAGACACTGAAGCTTTCTTT.

This clonotype has only a few counts. The V gene is TRBV5-5, the J gene TRBJ2-3; 8 bases align to TRBD2. CDR3 length: 15 amino acids. After removal of 4 bases from V and 3 bases from J, the junction contained 7 bases not matched to a gene. CDR1 and CDR2 (germline): SGHKS, YYEKEE (reference sequence). The CDR3 is CASSRDGTRTDTQYF. CDR3 nucleotide sequence: TGTGCCAGCAGCCGAGACGGGACTAGGACAGATACGCAGTATTTT.